The 22 T cell receptor beta chains in this list originate from one sample, sequenced in a study of beta chain features in type 1 diabetes. General study findings and limits: Significant though moderate, a shortening of TCRB CDR3s appeared in all four CD4+ subsets of Type 1 diabetes patients.

Their antigen targets remain unknown. The study reverse transcribed the entire isolated RNA, so it sequenced expressed TCRB transcripts. Method: immunoSEQ multiplex PCR; TCRdb's copy keeps in-frame clones and lacks some. This table holds just under 150,000 clones, 10% to 15% found once. The sample was central memory CD4+ T cells from blood. The receptors stem from a young man with type 1 diabetes.

V is TRBV11-2 and J is TRBJ2-5; 7 nucleotides agree with TRBD2. Germline CDR1 and CDR2: SGHAT and FQNNGV. V gave up 1 base and J gave up 5 bases; unmatched junction bases: 10. The CDR3 runs 16 residues. This CDR3 reads CASSLGSRGVGETQYF. The CDR3 coding sequence is TGTGCCAGCAGCTTAGGCTCCCGGGGGGTAGGGGAGACCCAGTACTTC.

The table lists this clone with a few counts. The chain carries TRBV7-8 and TRBJ2-3; D call uncertain. V was trimmed by 5 bases and J by 0 bases, leaving 6 bases between them. The CDR3 loop spans 13 amino acids. The germline V gene encodes CDR1 SGHVS and CDR2 FQNEAQ. The CDR3 DNA sequence: TGTGCCAGCAGCCCCATGAGCACAGATACGCAGTATTTT. This encodes CASSPMSTDTQYF.

CDR3 sequence reads: CASSELWQVYGYTF. CDR3 sequence (DNA): TGTGCCAGCAGTGAACTCTGGCAGGTCTATGGCTACACCTTC. The genes are TRBV2 and TRBJ1-2, with D unresolved. The CDR3 has 14 amino acids. Trimming cost V 2 bases and J 4 bases, with 11 bases left between them. Germline V CDR1 and CDR2: SNHLY, FYNNEI.

This clone was recorded a few times. The chain carries TRBV29-1 and TRBJ2-3, with 9 bases identical to TRBD1. Germline V CDR1 and CDR2: SQVTM, ANQGSEA. This CDR3 region has 13 residues. V dropped 7 bases and J dropped 5; count of bases not matched to a gene: 7. CDR3 bases: TGCAGCGCTTCGGGACAGGGTTTAGATACGCAGTATTTT. It is translated as CSASGQGLDTQYF.

In DNA form, the CDR3 reads TGTGCCATCAGTCCGCGCGAGGGGGAGACCCAGTACTTC. Its translation: CAISPREGETQYF. The V call is TRBV10-3, the J call TRBJ2-5, with D tentatively TRBD1 or TRBD2 (5 bases each). Germline V gene sequence: CDR1 ENHRY, CDR2 SYGVKD. Deletions cut 5 bases from V and 5 bases from J, with 12 bases between. The CDR3 extends over 13 amino acids.

This clone was seen a handful of times. This chain uses TRBV29-1 with TRBJ1-4, with D perhaps matching TRBD1 (6 bases). The CDR3 has 12 residues. Germline V gives CDR1 SQVTM, CDR2 ANQGSEA. The V end lost 6 bases, the J end lost 6 bases, and 11 bases lay between the germline ends. The CDR3 protein is CSVAGGDEKLFF. CDR3 DNA sequence: TGCAGCGTGGCCGGGGGCGATGAAAAACTGTTTTTT. Based on the CDR3 plus reference TRBV29-1 and TRBJ1-4, the full variable domain is SAVISQKPSRDICQRGTSLTIQCQVDSQVTMMFWYRQQPGQSLTLIATANQGSEATYESGFVIDKFPISRPNLTFSTLTVSNMSPEDSSIYLCSVAGGDEKLFFGSGTQLSVL.

This clone appeared a single time. CDR3 residues: CASNPAGWETQYF. CDR3 bases: TGTGCCAGCAATCCCGCAGGGTGGGAGACCCAGTACTTC. The chain employs TRBV7-9 and TRBJ2-5; TRBD1 might be the D (5 bases). CDR1 and CDR2 from the germline V gene are SEHNR and FQNEAQ (reference sequence). Trimming removed 7 bases from V and 5 bases from J, with 14 bases in between. CDR3 length equals 13 residues.

The table lists this clone with many counts. The chain links TRBV28 to TRBJ2-1, with D possibly TRBD1 on 5 matching bases. This CDR3 contains 13 residues. The V end lost 4 bases, the J end lost 2 bases, and 6 bases lay between the germline ends. Germline V CDR1 and CDR2: MDHEN, SYDVKM. CDR3: CASSSGTYNEQFF. In DNA form, the CDR3 reads TGTGCCAGCAGTTCAGGGACCTACAATGAGCAGTTCTTC.

This clone came up a few times. V is TRBV28 and J is TRBJ1-4, with TRBD1 matching 7 bases. The CDR3 has 14 residues. CDR1 MDHEN and CDR2 SYDVKM come from the germline V gene. Germline trimming cut 4 bases from V and 10 bases from J; bases unmatched to any gene: 9. In DNA form, the CDR3 reads TGTGCCAGCAGTTCCGGACAGGACCGGGGAAAACTGTTTTTT. This gives the protein CASSSGQDRGKLFF.

This clone has only a few counts. This chain joins TRBV18 and TRBJ1-5, with D hard to call. Germline CDR1 is KGHSH and CDR2 is LQKENI. The CDR3 runs to 14 residues. V lost 2 bases and J 1 base, leaving 6 bases between the germline ends. CDR3 bases: TGTGCCAGCTCACCAGATGGAAGCAATCAGCCCCAGCATTTT. Translating it yields CASSPDGSNQPQHF.

This clone was found a few times. The gene calls are TRBV28 and TRBJ2-5; D is perhaps TRBD1 or TRBD2 (5 bases each). There are 14 residues in the CDR3. Germline loops: CDR1 MDHEN, CDR2 SYDVKM. V lost 8 bases, J lost 5 bases, and 18 bases lay in between. The CDR3 sequence is CASRLGGRSETQYF. In DNA, the CDR3 is TGTGCCAGCCGCCTTGGGGGTAGGTCGGAGACCCAGTACTTC.

This clone showed up many times. V gene TRBV7-2 combines with J gene TRBJ2-7; D gene uncertain. Germline V gives CDR1 SGHTA, CDR2 FQGNSA. This CDR3 is built from 12 residues. Trimming pared 0 bases from V and 6 bases from J, leaving 6 bases between. The chain's CDR3 is CASSLAWGEQYF. CDR3 bases: TGTGCCAGCAGCTTAGCGTGGGGCGAGCAGTACTTC.

This clone was seen a few times. The rearrangement links TRBV19 to TRBJ1-1; maybe TRBD1 (5 bases). V was clipped by 5 bases and J by 5 bases, with 12 bases between them. In germline, CDR1 is LNHDA, CDR2 SQIVND (reference sequence). This CDR3 spans 13 amino acids. The CDR3 is CASSAGRGTEAFF. CDR3 in DNA: TGTGCCAGTAGTGCAGGGCGCGGGACTGAAGCTTTCTTT.

The V call is TRBV11-3, the J call TRBJ2-7, with D tentatively TRBD2 (5 bases). Trimming left V 1 base short and J 3 bases short, with 7 bases between. Per the germline V gene, CDR1 is SGHNT and CDR2 is YENEEA. This CDR3 is 13 amino acids long. CDR3 sequence (DNA): TGTGCCAGCAGCTTAGCTCGGGACTACGAGCAGTACTTC. Encoded protein: CASSLARDYEQYF. Supplemented by reference TRBV11-3 and TRBJ2-7, the full variable domain reads EAGVVQSPRYKIIEKKQPVAFWCNPISGHNTLYWYLQNLGQGPELLIRYENEEAVDDSQLPKDRFSAERLKGVDSTLKIQPAELGDSAVYLCASSLARDYEQYFGPGTRLTVT.

The chain employs TRBV10-3 and TRBJ1-5, with no clear D. CDR1 is ENHRY and CDR2 is SYGVKD in the germline V gene. CDR3 length: 13 residues. The V end lost 0 bases, the J end lost 3 bases, and 3 bases lay between the germline ends. The CDR3 loop is CAISESYNQPQHF. The CDR3 region has the DNA TGTGCCATCAGTGAGTCGTACAATCAGCCCCAGCATTTT.

CDR3 nucleotides: TGTGCCAGCAGTATATCCACCGGGGAGCTGTTTTTT. This translates into CASSISTGELFF. V and J are TRBV6-1 and TRBJ2-2; D gene uncertain. Germline CDR1 and CDR2: MNHNS and SASEGT. The CDR3 runs 12 residues. V lost 5 bases to trimming and J lost 4 bases, with 5 bases between them.

This clone appeared a few times. V is TRBV21-1 and J is TRBJ1-5; TRBD1, the D gene given by the table, was not confirmed from the DNA. TRBV21-1 is recorded as a pseudogene. This CDR3 is built from 15 residues. The CDR3 spells CASSKNWTGCQPQHF. The CDR3 DNA is TGTGCCAGCAGCAAAAATTGGACAGGGTGTCAGCCCCAGCATTTT.

This clone was observed a few times. The rearrangement uses TRBV30 and TRBJ2-7; D uncertain. This CDR3 has 12 amino acids. The V gene lost 2 bases and the J gene lost 2 bases, with 7 bases spanning the gap. Germline loops: CDR1 GTSNPN, CDR2 SVGIG (reference sequence). CDR3 residues: CAWSLAAYEQYF. The CDR3 DNA reads as TGTGCCTGGAGTTTAGCAGCCTACGAGCAGTACTTC.

This clone was picked up many times. V gene TRBV14 combines with J gene TRBJ1-6, with D unclear. V was clipped by 7 bases and J by 8 bases, with 9 bases between them. The CDR3 runs 12 residues. From germline, CDR1 is SGHDN and CDR2 FVKESK. The CDR3 sequence is CASTSYDSPLHF. The CDR3 DNA reads TGTGCCAGCACATCATACGATTCACCCCTCCACTTT.

This clone was detected only a few times. V is TRBV7-8 and J is TRBJ1-5; 9 bases agree with TRBD1. V trimming: 4 bases; J trimming: 7 bases; junction bases outside the gene matches: 8. CDR1 is SGHVS, CDR2 FQNEAQ, per germline. The CDR3 is 15 amino acids. The CDR3 here is CASSSVGQGGQPQHF. The CDR3, as DNA: TGTGCCAGCAGCTCCGTGGGACAGGGCGGCCAGCCCCAGCATTTT. The variable domain in full, with the rest retrieved from reference TRBV7-8 and TRBJ1-5, is GAGVSQSPRYKVAKRGQDVALRCDPISGHVSLFWYQQALGQGPEFLTYFQNEAQLDKSGLPSDRFFAERPEGSVSTLKIQRTQQEDSAVYLCASSSVGQGGQPQHFGDGTRLSIL.

This clone showed up just a few times. This chain connects TRBV5-4 to TRBJ2-1; TRBD2 might be the D (6 bases). The CDR3 is 15 residues long. CDR1 is SGHNT, CDR2 YYREEE, per germline (reference sequence). The germline V and J ends were trimmed by 5 bases and 7 bases, with 19 bases remaining between them. The CDR3 is CASSRPGEASNEQFF. The CDR3, as DNA: TGTGCCAGCAGTCGTCCCGGGGAGGCGAGTAATGAGCAGTTCTTC.

This clone was seen more than once but under ten times. V gene TRBV30 combines with J gene TRBJ2-3, with D tentatively TRBD1 (6 bases). The CDR3 covers 16 residues. V was trimmed by 0 bases and J by 2 bases, leaving 15 bases between them. Germline V gives CDR1 GTSNPN, CDR2 SVGIG (reference sequence). CDR3: CAWSVRTVQNTDTQYF. In DNA, the CDR3 is TGTGCCTGGAGTGTAAGGACAGTCCAGAACACAGATACGCAGTATTTT.